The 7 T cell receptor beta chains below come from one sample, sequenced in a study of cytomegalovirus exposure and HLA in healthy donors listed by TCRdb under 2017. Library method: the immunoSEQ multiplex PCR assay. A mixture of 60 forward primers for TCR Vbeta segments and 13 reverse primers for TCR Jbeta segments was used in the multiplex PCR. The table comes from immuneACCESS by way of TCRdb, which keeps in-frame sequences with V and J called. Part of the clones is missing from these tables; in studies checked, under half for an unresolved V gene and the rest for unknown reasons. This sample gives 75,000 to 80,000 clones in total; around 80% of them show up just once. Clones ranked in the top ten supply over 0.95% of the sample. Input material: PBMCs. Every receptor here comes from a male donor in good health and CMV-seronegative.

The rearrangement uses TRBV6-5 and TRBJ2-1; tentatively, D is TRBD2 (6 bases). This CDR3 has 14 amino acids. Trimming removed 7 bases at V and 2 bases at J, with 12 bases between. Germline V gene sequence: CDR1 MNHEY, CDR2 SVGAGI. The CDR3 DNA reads TGTGCCAGCACGAGAGGCGGGGCCTACAATGAGCAGTTCTTC. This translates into CASTRGGAYNEQFF.

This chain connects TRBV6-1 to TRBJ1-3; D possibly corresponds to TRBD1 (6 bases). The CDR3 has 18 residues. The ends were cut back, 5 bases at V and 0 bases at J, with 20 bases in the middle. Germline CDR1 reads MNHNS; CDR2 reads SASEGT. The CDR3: CASSQDLRGPLSGNTIYF. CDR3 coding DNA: TGTGCCAGCAGTCAAGATCTCAGGGGCCCCCTCTCTGGAAACACCATATATTTT.

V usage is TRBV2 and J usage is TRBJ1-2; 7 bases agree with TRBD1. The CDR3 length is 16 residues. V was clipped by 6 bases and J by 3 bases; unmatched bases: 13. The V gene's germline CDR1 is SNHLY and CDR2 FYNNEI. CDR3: CASSDVGRDRDYGYTF. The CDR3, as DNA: TGTGCCAGCAGCGACGTGGGGCGAGACAGGGACTATGGCTACACCTTC.

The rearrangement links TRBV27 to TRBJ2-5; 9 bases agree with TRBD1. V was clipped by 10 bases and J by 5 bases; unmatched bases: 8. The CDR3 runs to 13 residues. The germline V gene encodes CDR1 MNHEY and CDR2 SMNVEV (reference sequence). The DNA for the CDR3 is TGTGCCACCAGGGACAGGGTATGGGAGACCCAGTACTTC. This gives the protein CATRDRVWETQYF.

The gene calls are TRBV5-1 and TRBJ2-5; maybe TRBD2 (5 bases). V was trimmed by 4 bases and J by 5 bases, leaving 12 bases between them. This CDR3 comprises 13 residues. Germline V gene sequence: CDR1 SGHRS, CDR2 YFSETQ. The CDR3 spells CASSPQQRETQYF. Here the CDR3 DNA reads TGCGCCAGCAGCCCTCAACAGCGGGAGACCCAGTACTTC.

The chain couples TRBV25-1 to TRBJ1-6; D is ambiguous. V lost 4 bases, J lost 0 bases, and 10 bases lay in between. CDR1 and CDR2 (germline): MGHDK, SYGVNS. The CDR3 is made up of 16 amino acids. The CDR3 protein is CASSGPVSSYNSPLHF. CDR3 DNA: TGTGCCAGCAGTGGTCCCGTGAGCTCCTATAATTCACCCCTCCACTTT. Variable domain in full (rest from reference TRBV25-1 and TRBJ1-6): EADIYQTPRYLVIGTGKKITLECSQTMGHDKMYWYQQDPGMELHLIHYSYGVNSTEKGDLSSESTVSRIRTEHFPLTLESARPSHTSQYLCASSGPVSSYNSPLHFGNGTRLTVT.

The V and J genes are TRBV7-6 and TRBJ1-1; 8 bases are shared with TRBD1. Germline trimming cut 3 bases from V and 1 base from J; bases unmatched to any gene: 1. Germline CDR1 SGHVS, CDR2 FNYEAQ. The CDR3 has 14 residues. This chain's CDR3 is CASSLTGANTEAFF. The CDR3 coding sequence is TGTGCCAGCAGCTTGACAGGGGCGAACACTGAAGCTTTCTTT.